A single TCR beta chain is shown here with its context. Together with a sample-barcoded 5' primer, a J-beta primer mix was included in a second PCR lasting roughly 6 to 12 cycles. From the 5' RACE reads, TCRdb called clonotypes with MiXCR, one entry per CDR3 protein. The sample contains 760,000 or so distinct CDR3 sequences, 20% to 25% of which appear only once. These data originate in a study of blood T cells in healthy people across ages. CDR1 is LGHDT and CDR2 is YNNKEL in the germline V gene (reference sequence). This CDR3 has 14 amino acids. V lost 1 base to trimming and J lost 7 bases; unmatched junction nucleotides: 2. Researchers isolated at least 6.5 million PBMCs per sample. Extraction of total RNA produced a minimum of 5.5 micrograms from each sample. The same data also went into a second study, on T cells of mothers and their children. That study adds: Mothers and children who were related shared slightly more overlap than unrelated pairs, but not significantly more.

The source material was blood. The origin of this receptor is a boy between 5 and 17 years old in good health. The chain carries TRBV3-1 and TRBJ2-1, with 9 nucleotides matching TRBD2. The CDR3 coding sequence is TGTGCCAGCAGCCAAGGGCGGGAGGGGAATGAGCAGTTCTTC. Protein product: CASSQGREGNEQFF.